The next 30 T cell receptor beta chains were all read from a single sample in a study of post-analysis software for immune sequencing data. Notes on the study in general: Controls had lower frequencies than patients of 4 or 5 TRBV segments, which included TRBV5-6, TRBV5-1 and TRBV20-1.

Unique-molecular-identifier-tagged TCR beta cDNA libraries were used. From the PCR reads, TCRdb called clonotypes with MiXCR, one entry per CDR3 protein. The table lists 800,000 to 950,000 distinct CDR3 sequences, approximately 53% of them singletons. The antigens for these receptors are not known. Sequencing used blood. All receptors derive from a girl aged 5-17 years with multiple sclerosis.

The V call is TRBV6-6, the J call TRBJ1-2; TRBD1 aligns across 8 bases. The junction had 8 bases not matched to a gene; V was cut back by 6 bases and J by 8 bases. The CDR3 length is 13 residues. Germline lookup yields CDR1 MNHNY and CDR2 SVGAGI (reference sequence). The CDR3 region has the DNA TGTGCCAGCAGAGACAGGGGCCCGTGGGGCTACACCTTC. This sequence encodes CASRDRGPWGYTF.

This clonotype was observed a handful of times. The chain links TRBV5-6 to TRBJ2-5; D uncertain. CDR3 size: 12 residues. The V gene lost 4 bases and the J gene lost 0 bases, with 4 bases spanning the gap. Germline CDR1 SGHDT, CDR2 YYEEEE. CDR3 residues: CASSGHQETQYF. The CDR3 coding sequence is TGTGCCAGCAGCGGACACCAAGAGACCCAGTACTTC.

The J gene is TRBJ2-1, the V gene TRBV7-2; D call uncertain. V shed 5 bases and J shed 8 bases, with 16 bases lying between them. CDR3 length: 14 residues. From germline, CDR1 is SGHTA and CDR2 FQGNSA. CDR3: CASSISRSRHEQFF. In DNA form, the CDR3 reads TGTGCCAGCAGCATTAGCCGCTCGAGGCATGAGCAGTTCTTC. Full variable domain (missing parts from reference TRBV7-2 and TRBJ2-1): GAGVSQSPSNKVTEKGKDVELRCDPISGHTALYWYRQSLGQGLEFLIYFQGNSAPDKSGLPSDRFSAERTGGSVSTLTIQRTQQEDSAVYLCASSISRSRHEQFFGPGTRLTVL.

In DNA, the CDR3 is TGCGCCAGCAGCGGGACCGGGACTAGCGGCTATTCAGGGGCCCAATTTGAGCAGTTCTTC. This gives the protein CASSGTGTSGYSGAQFEQFF. The chain is built from TRBV5-1 and TRBJ2-1; the match to TRBD2 covers 11 bases. V shed 4 bases and J 9 bases; nucleotides not matched to a gene: 24. CDR1 SGHRS and CDR2 YFSETQ come from the germline V gene. This CDR3 has 20 amino acids.

The V call is TRBV20-1, the J call TRBJ2-7; D unresolved. Near its end, the DNA agrees better with TRBJ2-5, so the J call may be wrong. The CDR3 is 12 residues long. Per germline, CDR1 DFQATT and CDR2 SNEGSKA (reference sequence). The CDR3 is CRAAATQETQYF. In DNA form, the CDR3 reads TGCAGGGCTGCGGCGACCCAAGAGACCCAGTACTTC.

The J gene is TRBJ2-2, the V gene TRBV29-1, with D perhaps TRBD1 (6 bases). There are 13 residues in the CDR3. Per germline, CDR1 SQVTM and CDR2 ANQGSEA. V was cut by 8 bases and J by 6 bases, with 16 bases left in between. The CDR3 sequence is CSYAGAFAGELFF. The CDR3 coding sequence is TGCAGCTACGCAGGGGCGTTCGCCGGGGAGCTGTTTTTT.

This clonotype appeared a few times. This sequence joins TRBV20-1 and TRBJ1-2; TRBD1 matches at 8 bases. CDR1 DFQATT and CDR2 SNEGSKA come from the germline V gene (reference sequence). Trimming took 5 bases from V and 8 from J; bases not matched to a gene: 7. There are 12 residues in the CDR3. CDR3 coding DNA: TGCAGTGCTCTTTACGGGACAGGCGGCTACACCTTC. It translates to CSALYGTGGYTF.

This clonotype has a handful of counts. The chain has TRBV3-1 and TRBJ2-7; D is undetermined. V lost 1 base, J lost 4 bases, and 14 bases lay in between. CDR1 is LGHDT and CDR2 is YNNKEL in the germline V gene (reference sequence). CDR3 length: 15 residues. CDR3 sequence (DNA): TGTGCCAGCAGCCAAGTGTTGGTATCCGGGTACGAGCAGTACTTC. Protein sequence: CASSQVLVSGYEQYF.

The chain recombines TRBV6-1 with TRBJ1-2, with 7 positions matching TRBD1. CDR1 and CDR2 from the germline V gene are MNHNS and SASEGT. The length of the CDR3 is 16 residues. V shed 3 bases, J shed 8 bases, and the junction held 15 bases outside the gene matches. CDR3 loop: CASSERPGQFSRGYTF. The CDR3 region has the DNA TGTGCCAGCAGTGAGAGACCGGGACAGTTTTCGAGGGGCTACACCTTC.

The CDR3 region has the DNA TGTGCCAGCAGCAGACAGGGGGTTACTGAAGCTTTCTTT. Protein sequence: CASSRQGVTEAFF. The chain links TRBV27 to TRBJ1-1; TRBD1 matches at 9 bases. J gave up 5 bases and V 6 bases, and 4 bases lay outside the gene matches. CDR1 and CDR2 from the germline V gene are MNHEY and SMNVEV (reference sequence). The CDR3 contains 13 residues.

The chain has TRBV12-3 or TRBV12-4 and TRBJ2-3, with D perhaps TRBD1 (5 bases). The CDR3 runs 14 residues. V shed 7 bases and J shed 0 bases, with 11 bases lying between them. The CDR3 region has the DNA TGTGCCAGCAAAACAGGCCCCAGCACAGATACGCAGTATTTT. Amino acids: CASKTGPSTDTQYF.

The gene calls are TRBV9 and TRBJ2-6, with 7 bases identical to TRBD1. Germline-derived CDR1 and CDR2 are SGDLS and YYNGEE. This CDR3 is 21 amino acids long. V lost 0 bases to trimming and J lost 0 bases; unmatched junction nucleotides: 15. This CDR3 reads CASSVDPGGDARGSGANVLTF. The CDR3 DNA is TGTGCCAGCAGCGTAGACCCAGGGGGAGATGCGAGGGGCTCTGGGGCCAACGTCCTGACTTTC.

The V and J genes are TRBV29-1 and TRBJ2-3; 8 bases fit TRBD2. This CDR3 contains 15 residues. J gave up 4 bases and V 1 base, and 7 bases lay outside the gene matches. Looked up from germline, CDR1 is SQVTM and CDR2 is ANQGSEA. CDR3 region: CSVEGQGLASDTQYF. CDR3 bases: TGCAGCGTTGAAGGTCAAGGACTAGCATCAGATACGCAGTATTTT.

J is TRBJ2-3 and V is TRBV7-7; 7 bases are a match to TRBD1. V shed 5 bases, J shed 0 bases, and the junction held 14 bases outside the gene matches. The CDR3 spans 18 residues. Germline CDR1 and CDR2: SSHAT and FNYEAQ (reference sequence). CDR3 sequence (DNA): TGTGCCAGCAGCCCTCACGGGACAGTAATTCCTAGCACAGATACGCAGTATTTT. Protein sequence: CASSPHGTVIPSTDTQYF.

The table lists this clonotype with a few counts. This chain connects TRBV5-1 to TRBJ2-7; 9 nucleotides match TRBD1. Germline V lookup: CDR1 SGHRS, CDR2 YFSETQ. Trimming at V came to 3 bases and at J to 2 bases, leaving 9 bases not matched to a gene. The CDR3 runs to 16 residues. CDR3 in DNA: TGCGCCAGCAGCTGGACAACCGGGACAGGGCCCTACGAGCAGTACTTC. Its protein is CASSWTTGTGPYEQYF.

To note about this clonotype: At one of its ends the junction is not consistent with the germline gene, which may arise from a read error. This chain connects TRBV7-6 to TRBJ2-3, with 12 nucleotides matching TRBD2. This CDR3 spans 16 amino acids. Per the germline V gene, CDR1 is SGHVS and CDR2 is FNYEAQ. The CDR3 region is CAGSSGLAGYTDTQYF. CDR3 nucleotides: TGTGCCGGCAGCTCCGGACTAGCGGGATACACAGATACGCAGTATTTT. The full variable domain, in which reference TRBV7-6 and TRBJ2-3 provide the parts outside the CDR3, is GAGVSQSPRYKVTKRGQDVALRCDPISGHVSLYWYRQALGQGPEFLTYFNYEAQQDKSGLPNDRFSAERPEGSISTLTIQRTEQRDSAMYRCAGSSGLAGYTDTQYFGPGTRLTVL.

The J gene is TRBJ2-1, the V gene TRBV6-4; 7 nucleotides agree with TRBD2. The CDR3 loop spans 16 amino acids. CDR1 and CDR2 (germline): MRHNA, SNTAGT. V shed 5 bases and J 0 bases; nucleotides not matched to a gene: 7. CDR3 bases: TGTGCCAGCAGTCCCCGCGGGGGAGGCTCCTACAATGAGCAGTTCTTC. Translation gives CASSPRGGGSYNEQFF.

This chain uses TRBV7-9 with TRBJ1-2; D is perhaps TRBD1 (5 bases). Trimming left V 0 bases short and J 4 bases short, with 12 bases between. In germline, CDR1 is SEHNR, CDR2 FQNEAQ (reference sequence). The CDR3 has 15 amino acids. In nucleotides, the CDR3 is TGTGCCAGCAGCTTAGCTCAGGGATCGACCTATGGCTACACCTTC. Translating gives CASSLAQGSTYGYTF.

V and J are TRBV20-1 and TRBJ2-3, with TRBD2 identical over 9 bases. This CDR3 comprises 15 residues. Germline values: CDR1 DFQATT, CDR2 SNEGSKA (reference sequence). Trimming at V came to 4 bases and at J to 0 bases, leaving 5 bases not matched to a gene. CDR3 residues: CSAKGGGASTDTQYF. DNA of the CDR3: TGCAGTGCTAAGGGCGGGGGGGCAAGCACAGATACGCAGTATTTT.

J is TRBJ1-2 and V is TRBV29-1; no clear D. CDR3 length: 12 residues. Deletions cut 4 bases from V and 2 bases from J, with 8 bases between. The V gene's germline CDR1 is SQVTM and CDR2 ANQGSEA. The CDR3 bases are TGCAGCGTTGTACGCGTGAACTATGGCTACACCTTC. As protein: CSVVRVNYGYTF.

The rearrangement uses TRBV19 and TRBJ1-2; a possible D gene is TRBD1 (5 bases). Trimming left V 4 bases short and J 8 bases short, with 11 bases between. The CDR3 sequence is 12 residues long. Germline-derived CDR1 and CDR2 are LNHDA and SQIVND (reference sequence). The CDR3 nucleotides are TGTGCCAGTAGTACAGGGTCTGGAGGCTACACCTTC. Translating it yields CASSTGSGGYTF.

V usage is TRBV5-1 and J usage is TRBJ1-2; 9 nucleotides line up with TRBD1. There are 12 residues in the CDR3. V was clipped by 3 bases and J by 8 bases; unmatched bases: 2. CDR1 is SGHRS, CDR2 YFSETQ, per germline. CDR3 DNA: TGCGCCAGCAGCTGGACAGGGGAGGGCTACACCTTC. Translation: CASSWTGEGYTF.

V is TRBV3-1 and J is TRBJ2-4, with 9 positions matching TRBD1. Per the germline V gene, CDR1 is LGHDT and CDR2 is YNNKEL (reference sequence). This CDR3 comprises 13 residues. Trimming at V came to 5 bases and at J to 13 bases, leaving 9 bases not matched to a gene. CDR3 sequence reads: CASSNDRGSKQYF. The DNA for the CDR3 is TGTGCCAGCAGCAATGACAGGGGGAGCAAGCAGTACTTC.

This rearrangement joins TRBV12-3 or TRBV12-4 to TRBJ1-2; D is perhaps TRBD1 (5 bases). The CDR3 has 14 amino acids. V was cut by 6 bases and J by 1 base, with 12 bases left in between. CDR3 protein: CASRSLQGNYGYTF. CDR3 DNA: TGTGCCAGCAGGAGCCTCCAGGGTAACTATGGCTACACCTTC.

This clonotype was observed a few times. The chain employs TRBV29-1 and TRBJ1-2; TRBD1 agrees at 10 bases. This CDR3 has 17 residues. Germline CDR1 SQVTM, CDR2 ANQGSEA. V lost 4 bases and J lost 0; bases outside the gene matches: 11. The CDR3 bases are TGCAGCGTTGTAACCGGGACAGGGGAAAAAGCTAACTATGGCTACACCTTC. It is translated as CSVVTGTGEKANYGYTF.

CDR3 sequence (DNA): TGTGCCAGCAGTTACTCTAACGTGTGGGAGACCCAGTACTTC. Translating gives CASSYSNVWETQYF. The rearrangement uses TRBV6-5 and TRBJ2-5, with D uncertain. The CDR3 is 14 residues long. Between the trimmed V and J ends, which lost 0 bases and 5 bases, there was a span of 10 bases. CDR1 is MNHEY, CDR2 SVGAGI, per germline.

In this sample, this clonotype turned up a few times. V usage is TRBV5-1 and J usage is TRBJ1-2, with a possible D match to TRBD1 (6 bases). CDR1 is SGHRS, CDR2 YFSETQ, per germline. Trimming left V 0 bases short and J 4 bases short, with 13 bases between. The CDR3 sequence is 15 residues long. Written as DNA, the CDR3 is TGCGCCAGCAGCTTGGAACAGGGTGTAATCTATGGCTACACCTTC. It is translated as CASSLEQGVIYGYTF.

The chain links TRBV7-9 to TRBJ2-1, with 13 bases matching TRBD2. The germline V gene encodes CDR1 SEHNR and CDR2 FQNEAQ (reference sequence). Trimming removed 5 bases from V and 15 bases from J; junction bases left unmatched: 10. The CDR3 consists of 14 residues. DNA for the CDR3: TGTGCCAGCAGCCCTACCGGGACTAGCGGGATACGGTTCTTC. Its translation is CASSPTGTSGIRFF.

This chain connects TRBV6-6 to TRBJ1-2, with a weak D call TRBD1 (6 bases). The germline CDR1 and CDR2 sequences are MNHNY and SVGAGI (reference sequence). Trimming removed 0 bases from V and 4 bases from J, with 18 bases in between. The CDR3 loop spans 17 amino acids. The CDR3 protein is CASSYSANRALSYGYTF. The CDR3 region has the DNA TGTGCCAGCAGTTACTCGGCGAACAGGGCATTGAGCTATGGCTACACCTTC.

The chain recombines TRBV7-9 with TRBJ2-1; 7 bases fit TRBD2. The length of the CDR3 is 15 residues. CDR1 is SEHNR, CDR2 FQNEAQ, per germline (reference sequence). V shed 5 bases and J 3 bases; nucleotides not matched to a gene: 7. The CDR3 region has the DNA TGTGCCAGCAGCCTTAGCGGACTAGTCTACAATGAGCAGTTCTTC. Translating gives CASSLSGLVYNEQFF.